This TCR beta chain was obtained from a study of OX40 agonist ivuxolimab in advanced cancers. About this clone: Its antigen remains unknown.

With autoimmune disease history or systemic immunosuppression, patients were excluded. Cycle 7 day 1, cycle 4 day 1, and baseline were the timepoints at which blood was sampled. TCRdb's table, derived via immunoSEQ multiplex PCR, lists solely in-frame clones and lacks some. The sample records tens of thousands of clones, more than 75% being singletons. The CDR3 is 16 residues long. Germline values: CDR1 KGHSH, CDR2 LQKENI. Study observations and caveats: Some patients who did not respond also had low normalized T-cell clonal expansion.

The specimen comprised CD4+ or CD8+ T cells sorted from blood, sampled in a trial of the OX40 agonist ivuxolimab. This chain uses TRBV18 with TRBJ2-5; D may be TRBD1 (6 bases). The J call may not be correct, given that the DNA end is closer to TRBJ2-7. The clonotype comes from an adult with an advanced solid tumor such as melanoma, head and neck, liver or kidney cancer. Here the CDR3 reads CASSSRQGRGGYEQYF. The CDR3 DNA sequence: TGTGCCAGCTCATCGCGCCAGGGGAGAGGGGGCTACGAGCAGTACTTC.